Listed here are 14 T cell receptor beta chains from one sample, sequenced in a study of cytomegalovirus exposure and HLA in healthy donors. The primer mix had 60 Vbeta and 13 Jbeta primers. The repertoire was sequenced with immunoSEQ multiplex PCR; TCRdb's copy has only in-frame clones and lacks some. The sample yields under 200,000 clones, 75% to 90% seen once. The sample consisted of PBMCs. These receptor sequences come from a human donor in good health.

V is TRBV9 and J is TRBJ1-2; perhaps TRBD1 as D (6 bases). CDR1 is SGDLS and CDR2 is YYNGEE in the germline V gene. Trimming shortened V by 2 bases and J by 2 bases, and 10 bases separated the two germline ends. The CDR3 is 14 residues long. The CDR3 region has the DNA TGTGCCAGCAGCGTTTCAGGGGCGAACTATGGCTACACCTTC. Amino acids: CASSVSGANYGYTF.

The count of this clone is one. This chain uses TRBV27 with TRBJ2-3; TRBD2 aligns across 12 bases. The CDR3 runs to 15 residues. From germline, CDR1 is MNHEY and CDR2 SMNVEV (reference sequence). J gave up 6 bases and V 7 bases, and 8 bases lay outside the gene matches. CDR3 protein: CASITTSGGRDTQYF. For the CDR3, the DNA is TGTGCCAGCATCACGACTAGCGGGGGCCGGGATACGCAGTATTTT.

The V and J genes are TRBV7-2 and TRBJ2-5; 12 nucleotides agree with TRBD2. The germline V gene encodes CDR1 SGHTA and CDR2 FQGNSA. This CDR3 contains 18 residues. V was clipped by 0 bases and J by 5 bases; unmatched bases: 10. The CDR3 sequence: CASSLAPGLAGYKETQYF. The CDR3 DNA sequence: TGTGCCAGCAGCTTAGCACCGGGACTAGCGGGTTACAAGGAGACCCAGTACTTC.

The CDR3 loop reads CASSSSGGAYNEQFF. In nucleotides, the CDR3 is TGTGCCAGCAGCAGCAGCGGGGGGGCCTACAATGAGCAGTTCTTC. The chain uses TRBV13 and TRBJ2-1, with 10 bases matching TRBD2. J was trimmed by 2 bases and V by 5 bases; bases with no gene match: 3. This CDR3 contains 15 residues. Germline V gene lookup returns CDR1 PRHDT and CDR2 FYEKMQ (reference sequence).

This chain joins TRBV13 and TRBJ2-1; 7 bases map to TRBD2. Germline-derived CDR1 and CDR2 are PRHDT and FYEKMQ (reference sequence). The CDR3 has 17 amino acids. J gave up 7 bases and V 7 bases, and 19 bases lay outside the gene matches. As DNA, the CDR3 is TGTGCCAGCACCACACCCCTTCATATCGGGGGGAGGAATGAGCAGTTCTTC. As protein: CASTTPLHIGGRNEQFF.

Written as DNA, the CDR3 is TGCGCCAGCAAGGAGCAGGGAAGCTCCTACGAGCAGTACTTC. Translation gives CASKEQGSSYEQYF. The chain joins TRBV10-2 to TRBJ2-7; maybe TRBD1 (5 bases). The V gene lost 7 bases and the J gene lost 0 bases, with 13 bases spanning the gap. The CDR3 totals 14 residues. Germline CDR1 and CDR2: WSHSY and SAAADI.

V gene TRBV15 combines with J gene TRBJ1-1, with no clear D. Trimming removed 0 bases at V and 4 bases at J, with 12 bases between. CDR3 size: 15 residues. Germline V gene data show CDR1 as LNHNV and CDR2 as YYDKDF (reference sequence). The CDR3 spells CATSRDLRGVTEAFF. The CDR3 DNA follows: TGTGCCACCAGCAGAGATCTGCGGGGAGTCACTGAAGCTTTCTTT.

The chain has TRBV7-6 and TRBJ2-7; 7 positions agree with TRBD1. Germline trimming cut 2 bases from V and 3 bases from J; bases unmatched to any gene: 7. From germline, CDR1 is SGHVS and CDR2 FNYEAQ. The length of the CDR3 is 15 residues. In DNA, the CDR3 is TGTGCCAGCAGCTTACGACGGGACAGACTCTACGAGCAGTACTTC. This encodes CASSLRRDRLYEQYF.

The J gene is TRBJ2-5, the V gene TRBV10-3; D is ambiguous. Germline lookup yields CDR1 ENHRY and CDR2 SYGVKD. The CDR3 is made up of 11 amino acids. The V end was cut by 7 bases, the J end by 4 bases, with 7 bases between. The chain's CDR3 is CAIKTAETQYF. As DNA, the CDR3 is TGTGCCATCAAAACTGCAGAGACCCAGTACTTC.

The chain links TRBV4-3 to TRBJ2-3, with 7 bases lining up with TRBD1. The germline V gene has CDR1 LGHNA and CDR2 YSLEER. The CDR3 covers 16 residues. V shed 4 bases and J 1 base; nucleotides not matched to a gene: 8. The CDR3 protein is CASSPSQGIGTDTQYF. CDR3 nucleotide sequence: TGCGCCAGCAGCCCCTCACAGGGGATCGGCACAGATACGCAGTATTTT.

This chain connects TRBV7-9 to TRBJ1-1, with 9 positions matching TRBD1. V lost 6 bases, J lost 7 bases, and 12 bases stayed unmatched. Germline-derived CDR1 and CDR2 are SEHNR and FQNEAQ (reference sequence). The CDR3 is made up of 15 amino acids. CDR3 coding DNA: TGTGCCAGCAGACCGGGCGGGGACAGGGATGGTGAAGCTTTCTTT. Protein product: CASRPGGDRDGEAFF.

V usage is TRBV9 and J usage is TRBJ2-2; 16 bases line up with TRBD2. The germline V gene has CDR1 SGDLS and CDR2 YYNGEE. The CDR3 spans 18 residues. J lost 1 base, V lost 9 bases, and 9 bases had no gene match. CDR3 sequence: CATLPGLAGGMNTGELFF. The CDR3 DNA reads TGTGCCACCTTACCGGGACTAGCGGGGGGGATGAACACCGGGGAGCTGTTTTTT.

V and J are TRBV25-1 and TRBJ2-7; the D gene is possibly TRBD2 (5 bases). Germline-derived CDR1 and CDR2 are MGHDK and SYGVNS. The CDR3 covers 15 residues. V was cut by 3 bases and J by 3 bases, with 15 bases left in between. The CDR3 region has the DNA TGTGCCAGCAGTGACCGGGATAGTCGGTTCTACGAGCAGTACTTC. Residues: CASSDRDSRFYEQYF.

The rearrangement links TRBV7-2 to TRBJ2-1, with 7 bases aligning to TRBD1. Germline CDR1 reads SGHTA; CDR2 reads FQGNSA. This CDR3 has 15 residues. V trimming: 0 bases; J trimming: 2 bases; junction bases outside the gene matches: 1. This CDR3 reads CASSLAGQPYNEQFF. In DNA, the CDR3 is TGTGCCAGCAGCTTAGCGGGACAGCCCTACAATGAGCAGTTCTTC.